These 7 T cell receptor beta chains were sequenced from one sample in a study of graft-versus-host responses after intestinal transplantation. TCRdb's table, derived via immunoSEQ multiplex PCR, lists solely in-frame clones and lacks some. The top ten hold about 0.95% of the sample, which has around 100,000 clones, roughly 87% seen once. Antigens of these TCRs are unknown. This specimen consisted of unstimulated CD4+ T cells sorted from spleen or lymph node cells, obtained before transplant. Receptor source: a human donor who was the organ donor for an intestinal transplant.

V gene TRBV7-3 combines with J gene TRBJ1-1, with D perhaps TRBD1 (6 bases). V was trimmed by 2 bases and J by 4 bases, leaving 14 bases between them. Germline assignment: CDR1 SGHTA and CDR2 FQGTGA. The CDR3 extends over 15 amino acids. CDR3 DNA: TGTGCCAGCAGCTTAGGTGGGGGGCTGGGCACTGAAGCTTTCTTT. This sequence encodes CASSLGGGLGTEAFF.

The chain is built from TRBV6-6 and TRBJ1-5, with D unresolved. Germline-derived CDR1 and CDR2 are MNHNY and SVGAGI (reference sequence). The CDR3 loop spans 14 amino acids. Trimming shortened V by 2 bases and J by 2 bases, and 7 bases separated the two germline ends. The CDR3 bases are TGTGCCAGCAGTTACAACCCAGGCAATCAGCCCCAGCATTTT. Protein: CASSYNPGNQPQHF.

The chain employs TRBV6-6 and TRBJ2-7; TRBD2 agrees at 9 bases. The V segment lost 1 base and the J segment 4 bases; nucleotides outside the gene matches: 5. The germline CDR1 and CDR2 sequences are MNHNY and SVGAGI (reference sequence). The CDR3 is 15 residues long. CDR3 sequence (DNA): TGTGCCAGCAGTTACTGGGAGCGGGGGGATTACGAGCAGTACTTC. It specifies CASSYWERGDYEQYF.

The chain uses TRBV19 and TRBJ1-5, with D tentatively TRBD1 (5 bases). CDR1 and CDR2 (germline): LNHDA, SQIVND (reference sequence). The CDR3 contains 12 residues. Trimming removed 9 bases from V and 5 bases from J, with 11 bases in between. In nucleotides, the CDR3 is TGTGCCAGAGGACAAAGCGATCAGCCCCAGCATTTT. Translating gives CARGQSDQPQHF.

The chain carries TRBV10-3 and TRBJ2-7; D may be TRBD2 (5 bases). The germline V and J ends were trimmed by 6 bases and 0 bases, with 15 bases remaining between them. CDR3 size: 15 residues. Germline V gene sequence: CDR1 ENHRY, CDR2 SYGVKD. In nucleotides, the CDR3 is TGTGCCATCAGGGATATAGCGAAGAGCTCCTACGAGCAGTACTTC. Translated, it gives CAIRDIAKSSYEQYF.

V is TRBV5-6 and J is TRBJ1-2, with a possible D match to TRBD1 (5 bases). Germline-derived CDR1 and CDR2 are SGHDT and YYEEEE. The germline V and J ends were trimmed by 4 bases and 6 bases, with 19 bases remaining between them. The CDR3 loop spans 15 amino acids. The chain's CDR3 is CASSLRGGVIHGYTF. DNA for the CDR3: TGTGCCAGCAGCCTTAGGGGAGGAGTCATCCATGGCTACACCTTC.

This sequence joins TRBV5-8 and TRBJ2-3, with TRBD2 identical over 8 bases. The CDR3 sequence is 16 residues long. The germline CDR1 and CDR2 sequences are SGHTS and YDEGEE. V shed 5 bases and J 6 bases; nucleotides not matched to a gene: 14. The CDR3 DNA sequence: TGTGCCAGCAGTTATCGCAGGACTAGCTCAATGGATACGCAGTATTTT. As protein: CASSYRRTSSMDTQYF.